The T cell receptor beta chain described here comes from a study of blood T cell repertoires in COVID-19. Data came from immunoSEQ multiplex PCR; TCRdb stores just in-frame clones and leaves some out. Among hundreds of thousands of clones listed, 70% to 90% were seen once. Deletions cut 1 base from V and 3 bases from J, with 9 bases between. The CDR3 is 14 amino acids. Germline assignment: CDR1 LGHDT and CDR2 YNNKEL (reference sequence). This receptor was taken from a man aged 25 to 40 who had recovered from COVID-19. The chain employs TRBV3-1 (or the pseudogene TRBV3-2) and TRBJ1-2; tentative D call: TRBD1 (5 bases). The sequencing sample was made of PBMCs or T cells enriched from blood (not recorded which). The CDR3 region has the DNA TGTGCCAGCAGCCAAGCGGGGGACGACTATGGCTACACCTTC. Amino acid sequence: CASSQAGDDYGYTF.